This T cell receptor beta chain was identified during a study of T cells in Graves' hyperthyroidism and ophthalmopathy. As for the study in general: Staff took peripheral blood when the initial diagnosis was made, before any treatment began. Study-wide results and limits: The majority of expanded thyroid clonotypes above 0.001 also appeared in blood.

Trimming took 8 bases from V and 6 from J; bases not matched to a gene: 15. The CDR3 runs to 16 residues. The germline CDR1 and CDR2 sequences are MDHEN and SYDVKM. This clonotype has just a few counts. Its target is not known. Across 18 months, stable Graves' hyperthyroidism was marked by no progression to ophthalmopathy. Hyperthyroidism patients were newly diagnosed, had disease duration under 2 months, and were aged 18 to 65 years. RNA transcripts yielded amplified TCR beta CDR3 regions. First-round RT-PCR with HTBI primers amplified the TCR CDR3 region. Each CDR3 protein is one row after TCRdb ran MiXCR on the multiplex PCR reads. The profile shows under 250,000 distinct CDR3 sequences, less than 20% of them singletons.

The chain employs TRBV28 and TRBJ2-2; 7 nucleotides line up with TRBD1. This clonotype was obtained from a woman aged 45-60 years with Graves' hyperthyroidism. The sequencing sample was made of blood. CDR3 coding DNA: TGTGCCAGCTTAATCTACAGGGGAGAAGCGCCCGGGGAGCTGTTTTTT. Protein product: CASLIYRGEAPGELFF.